Below, 7 T cell receptor beta chains from the same sample are listed, as sequenced in a study of T-cell reconstitution after alpha-beta-depleted transplantation in children. Unique molecular identifiers were incorporated during preparation of the TCRbeta library. TCRdb re-called the PCR reads with MiXCR, one entry per CDR3 protein. Seen here are tens of thousands of distinct CDR3 sequences, approximately 5% observed once, and the top ten hold about 19%. The material was PBMCs, mostly from graft donor cells, obtained 180 days after TCRalphabeta/CD19-depleted stem cell transplant. Source of these receptors: a boy younger than two who had a stem cell transplant for acute myeloid leukemia, so the T cells may come from the graft donor.

Ten or more counts support this clonotype. The chain couples TRBV10-3 to TRBJ2-1; TRBD1 matches 10 bases. CDR3 length: 15 amino acids. After removal of 0 bases from V and 9 bases from J, the junction contained 5 bases not matched to a gene. Per the germline V gene, CDR1 is ENHRY and CDR2 is SYGVKD. The CDR3 reads CAISESTGGGFEQFF. The DNA of the CDR3 is TGTGCCATCAGTGAGTCGACAGGGGGCGGGTTTGAGCAGTTCTTC.

This clonotype has a count of ten or more. This rearrangement joins TRBV7-3 to TRBJ2-1; the D call may be TRBD1 or TRBD2 (5 bases each). The V and J ends lost 5 bases and 10 bases respectively, with 18 bases between them. The CDR3 contains 14 residues. Germline lookup yields CDR1 SGHTA and CDR2 FQGTGA. The CDR3 loop reads CASSAAGASGEQFF. In DNA form, the CDR3 reads TGTGCCAGCAGCGCCGCCGGGGCCTCAGGGGAGCAGTTCTTC.

This clonotype was seen many times. This rearrangement joins TRBV12-3 or TRBV12-4 to TRBJ2-3; tentatively, D is TRBD2 (6 bases). CDR3 length: 14 amino acids. Trimming removed 3 bases at V and 3 bases at J, with 10 bases between. Written as DNA, the CDR3 is TGTGCCAGCAGTTTTAGCGGTGAGACAGATACGCAGTATTTT. This encodes CASSFSGETDTQYF.

This clonotype was recorded at least ten times. The rearrangement uses TRBV6-1 and TRBJ1-2; unclear D gene. Germline V lookup: CDR1 MNHNS, CDR2 SASEGT. The V end lost 4 bases, the J end lost 4 bases, and 7 bases lay between the germline ends. This CDR3 region has 12 residues. For the CDR3, the DNA is TGTGCCAGCAGTGTCGGACTCTATGGCTACACCTTC. Translation gives CASSVGLYGYTF.

The chain is built from TRBV6-5 and TRBJ2-3; D perhaps matches TRBD2 (6 bases). CDR3 length: 17 residues. V lost 0 bases, J lost 0 bases, and 13 bases lay in between. Germline V gene lookup returns CDR1 MNHEY and CDR2 SVGAGI. CDR3 DNA: TGTGCCAGCAGTTACTCGAATGGCGGGGTGAGCACAGATACGCAGTATTTT. Its translation: CASSYSNGGVSTDTQYF.

This clonotype was counted ten times or more. The chain is built from TRBV5-1 and TRBJ2-3; tentatively, D is TRBD1 (6 bases). The CDR3 is 14 residues long. Germline values: CDR1 SGHRS, CDR2 YFSETQ. The germline V and J ends were trimmed by 1 base and 3 bases, with 9 bases remaining between them. The CDR3 sequence is CASSLSTGTDTQYF. CDR3 DNA: TGCGCCAGCAGCTTGTCGACAGGTACAGATACGCAGTATTTT.

This clonotype was counted many times. The chain couples TRBV24-1 to TRBJ2-5; perhaps TRBD1 as D (8 bases). Germline CDR1 KGHDR, CDR2 SFDVKD. Trimming removed 8 bases from V and 5 bases from J, with 14 bases in between. The CDR3 loop spans 13 amino acids. CDR3 sequence reads: CATNDRGGETQYF. CDR3 in DNA: TGTGCCACCAATGACAGGGGAGGGGAGACCCAGTACTTC.